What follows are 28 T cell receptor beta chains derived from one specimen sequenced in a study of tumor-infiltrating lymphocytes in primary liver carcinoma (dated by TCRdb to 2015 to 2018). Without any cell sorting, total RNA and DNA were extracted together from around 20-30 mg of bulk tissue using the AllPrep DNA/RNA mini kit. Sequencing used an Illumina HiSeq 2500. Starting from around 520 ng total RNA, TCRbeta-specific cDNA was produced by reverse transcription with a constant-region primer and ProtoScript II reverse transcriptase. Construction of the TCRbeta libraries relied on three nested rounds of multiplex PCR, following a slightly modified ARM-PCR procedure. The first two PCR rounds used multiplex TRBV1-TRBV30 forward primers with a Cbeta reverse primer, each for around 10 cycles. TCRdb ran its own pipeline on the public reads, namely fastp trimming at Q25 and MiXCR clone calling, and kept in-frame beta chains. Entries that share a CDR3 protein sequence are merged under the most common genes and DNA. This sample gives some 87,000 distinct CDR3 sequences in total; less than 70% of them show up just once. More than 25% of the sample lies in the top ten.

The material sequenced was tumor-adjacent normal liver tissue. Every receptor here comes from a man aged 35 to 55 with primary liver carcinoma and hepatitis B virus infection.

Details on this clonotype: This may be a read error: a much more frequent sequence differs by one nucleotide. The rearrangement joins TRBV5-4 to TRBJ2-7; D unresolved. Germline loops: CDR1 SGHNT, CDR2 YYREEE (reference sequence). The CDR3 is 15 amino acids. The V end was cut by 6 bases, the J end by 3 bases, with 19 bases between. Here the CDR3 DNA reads TGTGCCAGCAACTCAGGATTGGACGAGAACTACGAGCAGTACTTC. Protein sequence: CASNSGLDENYEQYF.

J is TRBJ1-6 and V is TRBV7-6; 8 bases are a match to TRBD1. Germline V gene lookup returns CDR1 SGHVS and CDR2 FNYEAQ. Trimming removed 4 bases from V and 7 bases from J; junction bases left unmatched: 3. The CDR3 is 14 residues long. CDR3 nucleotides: TGTGCCAGCAGCTCCGACAGGGGCAATTCACCCCTCCACTTT. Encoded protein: CASSSDRGNSPLHF. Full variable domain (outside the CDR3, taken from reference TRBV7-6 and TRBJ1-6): GAGVSQSPRYKVTKRGQDVALRCDPISGHVSLYWYRQALGQGPEFLTYFNYEAQQDKSGLPNDRFSAERPEGSISTLTIQRTEQRDSAMYRCASSSDRGNSPLHFGNGTRLTVT.

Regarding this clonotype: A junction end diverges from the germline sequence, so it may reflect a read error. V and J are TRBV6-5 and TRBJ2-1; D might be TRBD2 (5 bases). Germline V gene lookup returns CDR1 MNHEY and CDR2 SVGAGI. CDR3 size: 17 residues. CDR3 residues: CSSSYSGRDLVNNEQFF. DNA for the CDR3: TGTTCCAGCAGTTACTCAGGCCGGGATCTAGTGAACAATGAGCAGTTCTTC.

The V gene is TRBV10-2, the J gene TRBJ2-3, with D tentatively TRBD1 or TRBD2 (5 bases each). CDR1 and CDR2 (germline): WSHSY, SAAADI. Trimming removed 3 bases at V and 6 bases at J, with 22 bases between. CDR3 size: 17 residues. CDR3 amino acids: CASSEWASWRGADTQYF. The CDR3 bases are TGCGCCAGCAGTGAATGGGCTAGCTGGAGAGGGGCGGATACGCAGTATTTT.

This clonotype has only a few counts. DNA for the CDR3: TGCAGCGTTGGCGCCAATTACAATGAGCAGTTCTTC. Its protein product is CSVGANYNEQFF. V gene TRBV29-1 combines with J gene TRBJ2-1; D is undetermined. This CDR3 contains 12 residues. Trimming removed 4 bases from V and 4 bases from J, with 8 bases in between. Germline values: CDR1 SQVTM, CDR2 ANQGSEA.

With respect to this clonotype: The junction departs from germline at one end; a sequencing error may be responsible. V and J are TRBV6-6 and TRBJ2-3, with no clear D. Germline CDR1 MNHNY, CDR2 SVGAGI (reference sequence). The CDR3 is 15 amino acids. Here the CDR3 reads CASSYSGSDTDTQYF. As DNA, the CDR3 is TGTGCGAGCAGTTACTCGGGTTCTGACACAGATACGCAGTATTTT.

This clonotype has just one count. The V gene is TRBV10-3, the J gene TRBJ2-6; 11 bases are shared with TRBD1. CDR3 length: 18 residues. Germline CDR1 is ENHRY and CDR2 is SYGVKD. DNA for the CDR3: TGTACCTCAAAGTCTACCGGGACAGGGGGTACTTGGGCCAACGTCCTGACTTTC. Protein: CTSKSTGTGGTWANVLTF.

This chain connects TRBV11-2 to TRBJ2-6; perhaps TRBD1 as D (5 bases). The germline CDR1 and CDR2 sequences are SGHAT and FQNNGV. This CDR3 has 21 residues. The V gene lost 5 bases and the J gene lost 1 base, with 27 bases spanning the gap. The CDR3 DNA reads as TGTGCCAGCAGCAGAATTGTCGGCCTGTCAGGGTCTGATTCTGGGGCCAACGTCCTGACTTTC. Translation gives CASSRIVGLSGSDSGANVLTF. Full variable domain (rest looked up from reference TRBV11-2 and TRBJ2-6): EAGVAQSPRYKIIEKRQSVAFWCNPISGHATLYWYQQILGQGPKLLIQFQNNGVVDDSQLPKDRFSAERLKGVDSTLKIQPAKLEDSAVYLCASSRIVGLSGSDSGANVLTFGAGSRLTVL.

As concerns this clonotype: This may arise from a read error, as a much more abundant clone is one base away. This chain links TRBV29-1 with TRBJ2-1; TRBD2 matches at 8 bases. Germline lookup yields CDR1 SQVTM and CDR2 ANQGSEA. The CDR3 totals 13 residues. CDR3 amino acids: CSASGGSRDGQFF. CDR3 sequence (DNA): TGCAGTGCGAGCGGGGGCAGTCGCGATGGGCAGTTCTTC.

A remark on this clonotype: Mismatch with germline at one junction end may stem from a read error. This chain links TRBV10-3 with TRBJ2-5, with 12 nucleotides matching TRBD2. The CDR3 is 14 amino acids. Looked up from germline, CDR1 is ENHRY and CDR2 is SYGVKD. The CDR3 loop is CAISGLAGRETQYF. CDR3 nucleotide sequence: TGTGCCATCAGCGGACTAGCGGGAAGAGAGACCCAGTATTTC.

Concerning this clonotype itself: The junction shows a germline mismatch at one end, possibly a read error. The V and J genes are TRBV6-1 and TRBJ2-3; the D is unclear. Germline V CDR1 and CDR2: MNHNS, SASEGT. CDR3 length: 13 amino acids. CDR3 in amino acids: CARSEDIGNAQYF. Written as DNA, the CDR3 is TGTGCCAGGAGTGAAGACATTGGAAATGCGCAGTATTTT.

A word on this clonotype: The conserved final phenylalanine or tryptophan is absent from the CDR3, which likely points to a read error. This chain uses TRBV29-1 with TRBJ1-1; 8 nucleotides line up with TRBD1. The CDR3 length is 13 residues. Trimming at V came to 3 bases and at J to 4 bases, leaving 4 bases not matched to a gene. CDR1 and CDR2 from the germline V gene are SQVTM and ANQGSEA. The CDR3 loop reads CSVDDQGATEAFS. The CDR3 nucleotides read TGCAGCGTTGACGATCAGGGGGCCACTGAAGCTTTCTCT.

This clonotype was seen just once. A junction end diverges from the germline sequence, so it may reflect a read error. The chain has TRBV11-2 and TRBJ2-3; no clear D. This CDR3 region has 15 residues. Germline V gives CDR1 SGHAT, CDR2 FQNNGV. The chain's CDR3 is CTSSLTQLSTDTQYF. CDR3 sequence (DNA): TGTACCAGCAGCTTAACTCAGCTAAGCACAGATACGCAGTATTTT.

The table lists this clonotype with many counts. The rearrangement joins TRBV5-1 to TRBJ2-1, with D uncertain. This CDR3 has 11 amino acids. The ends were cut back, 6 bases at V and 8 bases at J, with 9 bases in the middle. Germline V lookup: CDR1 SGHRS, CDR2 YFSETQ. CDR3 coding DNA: TGCGCCAGCACAACGGGTGATGAGCAGTTCTTC. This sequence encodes CASTTGDEQFF.

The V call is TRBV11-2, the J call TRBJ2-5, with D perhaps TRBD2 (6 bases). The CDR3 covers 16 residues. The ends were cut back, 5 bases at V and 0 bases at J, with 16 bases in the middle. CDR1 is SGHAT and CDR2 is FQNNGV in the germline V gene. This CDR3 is CASSERDSAHQETQYF. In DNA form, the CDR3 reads TGTGCCAGCAGCGAACGGGACTCGGCCCACCAAGAGACCCAGTACTTC.

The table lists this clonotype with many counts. The chain's CDR3 is CASSHTSDADTQYF. As DNA, the CDR3 is TGTGCCAGCAGTCACACTAGCGACGCAGATACGCAGTATTTT. The J gene is TRBJ2-3, the V gene TRBV6-5, with 7 bases fitting TRBD2. CDR3 length: 14 residues. The germline V gene encodes CDR1 MNHEY and CDR2 SVGAGI. The ends lost 5 bases at V and 4 bases at J; junction bases unmatched: 6.

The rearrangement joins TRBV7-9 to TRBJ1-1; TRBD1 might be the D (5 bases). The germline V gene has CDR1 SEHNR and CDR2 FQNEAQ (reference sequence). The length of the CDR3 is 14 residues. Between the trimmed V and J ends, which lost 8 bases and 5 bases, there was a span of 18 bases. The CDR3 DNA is TGTGCCAGCGCCCGGGACCCGGAGTGGACTGAAGCTTTCTTT. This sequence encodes CASARDPEWTEAFF. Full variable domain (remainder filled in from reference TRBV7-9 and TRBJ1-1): DTGVSQNPRHKITKRGQNVTFRCDPISEHNRLYWYRQTLGQGPEFLTYFQNEAQLEKSRLLSDRFSAERPKGSFSTLEIQRTEQGDSAMYLCASARDPEWTEAFFGQGTRLTVV.

CDR3 loop: CASSSFPSGDTGELFF. DNA of the CDR3: TGCGCCAGCAGCTCGTTCCCTAGCGGGGACACCGGGGAGCTGTTTTTT. This chain uses TRBV5-1 with TRBJ2-2, with 9 bases lining up with TRBD2. V was clipped by 3 bases and J by 3 bases; unmatched bases: 6. Germline CDR1 SGHRS, CDR2 YFSETQ. The CDR3 has 16 amino acids.

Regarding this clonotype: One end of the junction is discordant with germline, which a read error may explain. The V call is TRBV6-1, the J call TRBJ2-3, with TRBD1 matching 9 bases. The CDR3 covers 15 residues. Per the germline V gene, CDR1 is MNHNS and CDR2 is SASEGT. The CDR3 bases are TGTGCCAGCAGCCTCGACAGGGGGTTAGGGGGTACGCTGTATTTT. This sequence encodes CASSLDRGLGGTLYF.

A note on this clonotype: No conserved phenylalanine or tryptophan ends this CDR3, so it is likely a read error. The CDR3 loop reads CASSLDAWAYEQYL. In DNA form, the CDR3 reads TGTGCCAGCAGCTTAGATGCGTGGGCCTACGAGCAGTACTTA. This chain connects TRBV11-2 to TRBJ2-7; D gene unclear. The germline V gene has CDR1 SGHAT and CDR2 FQNNGV. The CDR3 spans 14 residues. Between the trimmed V and J ends, which lost 0 bases and 2 bases, there was a span of 8 bases.

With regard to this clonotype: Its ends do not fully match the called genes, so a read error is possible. As DNA, the CDR3 is TGTCCCAGCAGCCTCGGCGAGACTCTACCCTACGAGGAGTACTTC. This sequence encodes CPSSLGETLPYEEYF. V and J are TRBV11-2 and TRBJ2-7; D ambiguous. Germline values: CDR1 SGHAT, CDR2 FQNNGV. The CDR3 has 15 amino acids.

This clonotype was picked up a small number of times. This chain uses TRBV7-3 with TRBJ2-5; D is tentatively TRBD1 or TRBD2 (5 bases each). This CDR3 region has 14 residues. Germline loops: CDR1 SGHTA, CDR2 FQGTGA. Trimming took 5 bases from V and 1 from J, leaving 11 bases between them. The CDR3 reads CASSPGGLQETQYF. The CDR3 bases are TGTGCCAGCAGCCCTGGGGGTCTCCAAGAGACCCAGTACTTC.

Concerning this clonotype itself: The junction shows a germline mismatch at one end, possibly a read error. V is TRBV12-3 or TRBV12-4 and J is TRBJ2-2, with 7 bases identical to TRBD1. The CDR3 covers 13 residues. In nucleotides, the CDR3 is TGTGTCAGCATCCCGACAGGGTCCGGGGAGCTGTTTTTT. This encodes CVSIPTGSGELFF.

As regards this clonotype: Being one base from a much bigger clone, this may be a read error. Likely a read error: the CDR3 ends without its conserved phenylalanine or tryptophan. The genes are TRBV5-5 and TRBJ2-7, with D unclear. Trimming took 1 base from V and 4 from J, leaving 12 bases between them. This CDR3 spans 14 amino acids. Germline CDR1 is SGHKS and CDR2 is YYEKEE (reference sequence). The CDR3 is CASSLTGKAYEQYL. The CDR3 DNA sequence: TGTGCCAGCAGCTTGACCGGTAAAGCGTACGAGCAGTACTTG.

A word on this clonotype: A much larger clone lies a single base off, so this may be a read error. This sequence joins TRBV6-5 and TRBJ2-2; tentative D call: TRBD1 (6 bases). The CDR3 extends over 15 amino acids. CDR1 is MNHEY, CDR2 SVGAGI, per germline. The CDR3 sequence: CASSFAGTRTGKLFF. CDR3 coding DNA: TGTGCCAGCAGTTTTGCCGGGACAAGGACCGGGAAGCTGTTTTTT.

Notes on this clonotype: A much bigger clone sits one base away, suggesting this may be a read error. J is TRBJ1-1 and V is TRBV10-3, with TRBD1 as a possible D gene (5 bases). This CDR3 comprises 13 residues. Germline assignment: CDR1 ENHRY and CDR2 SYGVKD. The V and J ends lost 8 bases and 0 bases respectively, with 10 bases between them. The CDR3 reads CAIQQDMNTEAFF. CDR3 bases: TGTGCCATCCAACAGGACATGAACACTGAAGCTTTCTTT.

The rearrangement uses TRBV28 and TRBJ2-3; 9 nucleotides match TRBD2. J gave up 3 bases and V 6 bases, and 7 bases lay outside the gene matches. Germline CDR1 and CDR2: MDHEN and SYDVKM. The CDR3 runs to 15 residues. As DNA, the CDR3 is TGTGCCAGCAGCCATAGCGGGAGAGATACAGATACGCAGTATTTT. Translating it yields CASSHSGRDTDTQYF. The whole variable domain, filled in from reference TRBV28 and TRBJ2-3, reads DVKVTQSSRYLVKRTGEKVFLECVQDMDHENMFWYRQDPGLGLRLIYFSYDVKMKEKGDIPEGYSVSREKKERFSLILESASTNQTSMYLCASSHSGRDTDTQYFGPGTRLTVL.

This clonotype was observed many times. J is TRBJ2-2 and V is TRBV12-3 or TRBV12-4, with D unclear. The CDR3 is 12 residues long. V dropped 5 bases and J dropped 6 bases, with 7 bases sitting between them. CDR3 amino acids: CASSRTSGELFF. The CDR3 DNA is TGTGCCAGCAGTAGAACTTCCGGGGAGCTGTTTTTT.